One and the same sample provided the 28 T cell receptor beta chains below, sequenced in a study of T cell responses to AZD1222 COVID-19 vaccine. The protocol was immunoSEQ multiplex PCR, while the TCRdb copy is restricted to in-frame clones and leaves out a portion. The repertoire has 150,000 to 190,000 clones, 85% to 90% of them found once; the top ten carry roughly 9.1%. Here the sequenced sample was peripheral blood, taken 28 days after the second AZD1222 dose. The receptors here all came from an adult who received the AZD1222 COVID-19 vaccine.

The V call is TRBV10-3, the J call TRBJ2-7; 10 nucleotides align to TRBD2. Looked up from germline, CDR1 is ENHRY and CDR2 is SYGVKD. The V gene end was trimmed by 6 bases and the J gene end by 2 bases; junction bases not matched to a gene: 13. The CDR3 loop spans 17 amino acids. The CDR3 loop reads CAISEGASGSQAYEQYF. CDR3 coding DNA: TGTGCCATCAGCGAAGGGGCTAGCGGGAGCCAAGCCTACGAGCAGTACTTC.

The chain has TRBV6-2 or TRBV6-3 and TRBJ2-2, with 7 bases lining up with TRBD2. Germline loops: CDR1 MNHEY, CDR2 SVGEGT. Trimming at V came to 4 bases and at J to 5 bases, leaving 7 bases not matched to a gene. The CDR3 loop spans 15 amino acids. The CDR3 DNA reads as TGTGCCAGCAGTTGGGAGGGGACTCCTACCGGGGAGCTGTTTTTT. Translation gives CASSWEGTPTGELFF.

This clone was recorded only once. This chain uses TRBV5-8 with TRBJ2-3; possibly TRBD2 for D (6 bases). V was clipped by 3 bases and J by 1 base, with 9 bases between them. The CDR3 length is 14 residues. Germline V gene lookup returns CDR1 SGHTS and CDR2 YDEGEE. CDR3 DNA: TGTGCCAGCAGCTCGGGACTCCGCACAGATACGCAGTATTTT. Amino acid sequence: CASSSGLRTDTQYF.

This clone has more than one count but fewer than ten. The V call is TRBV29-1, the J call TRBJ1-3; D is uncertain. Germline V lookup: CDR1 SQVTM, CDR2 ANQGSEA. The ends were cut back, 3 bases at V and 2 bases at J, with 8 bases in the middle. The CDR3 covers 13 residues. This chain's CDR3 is CSVEAIAGNTIYF. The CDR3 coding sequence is TGCAGCGTTGAGGCCATTGCTGGAAACACCATATATTTT. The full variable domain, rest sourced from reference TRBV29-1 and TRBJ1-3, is SAVISQKPSRDICQRGTSLTIQCQVDSQVTMMFWYRQQPGQSLTLIATANQGSEATYESGFVIDKFPISRPNLTFSTLTVSNMSPEDSSIYLCSVEAIAGNTIYFGEGSWLTVV.

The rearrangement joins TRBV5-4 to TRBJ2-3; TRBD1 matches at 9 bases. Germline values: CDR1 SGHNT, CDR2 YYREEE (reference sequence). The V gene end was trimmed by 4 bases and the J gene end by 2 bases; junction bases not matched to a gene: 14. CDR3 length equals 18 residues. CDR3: CASSPGAPGQGNTDTQYF. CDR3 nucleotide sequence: TGTGCCAGCAGCCCTGGAGCTCCGGGACAGGGAAACACAGATACGCAGTATTTT. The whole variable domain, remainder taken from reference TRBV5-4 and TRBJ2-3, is ETGVTQSPTHLIKTRGQQVTLRCSSQSGHNTVSWYQQALGQGPQFIFQYYREEENGRGNFPPRFSGLQFPNYSSELNVNALELDDSALYLCASSPGAPGQGNTDTQYFGPGTRLTVL.

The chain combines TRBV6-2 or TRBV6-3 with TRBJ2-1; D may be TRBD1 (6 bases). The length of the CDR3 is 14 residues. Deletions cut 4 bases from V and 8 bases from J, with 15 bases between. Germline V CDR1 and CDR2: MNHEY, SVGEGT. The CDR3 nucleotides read TGTGCCAGCAGTTCCCGACAGGTGGCTGATGAGCAGTTCTTC. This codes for CASSSRQVADEQFF.

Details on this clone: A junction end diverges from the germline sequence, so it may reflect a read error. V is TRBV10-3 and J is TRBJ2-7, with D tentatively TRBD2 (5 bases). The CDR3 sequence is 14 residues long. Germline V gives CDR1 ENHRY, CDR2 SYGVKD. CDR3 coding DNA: TGTGCCATCACTGAGGATCAAAGAGGGTACGAGCAGTACTTC. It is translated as CAITEDQRGYEQYF.

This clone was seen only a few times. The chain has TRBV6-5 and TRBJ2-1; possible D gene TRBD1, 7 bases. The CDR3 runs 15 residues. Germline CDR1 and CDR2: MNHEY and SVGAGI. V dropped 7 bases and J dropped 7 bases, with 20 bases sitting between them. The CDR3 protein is CASTYRGAGGNEQFF. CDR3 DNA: TGTGCCAGCACCTATCGGGGAGCAGGGGGGAATGAGCAGTTCTTC.

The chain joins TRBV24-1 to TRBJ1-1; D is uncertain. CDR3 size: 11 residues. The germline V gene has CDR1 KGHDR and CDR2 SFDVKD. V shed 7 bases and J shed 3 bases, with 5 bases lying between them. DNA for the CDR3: TGTGCCACCAGGACCGACACTGAAGCTTTCTTT. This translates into CATRTDTEAFF.

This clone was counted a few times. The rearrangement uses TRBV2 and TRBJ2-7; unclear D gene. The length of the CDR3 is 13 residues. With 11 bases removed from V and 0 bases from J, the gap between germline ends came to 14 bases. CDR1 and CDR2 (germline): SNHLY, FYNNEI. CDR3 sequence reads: CAGAGEDSYEQYF. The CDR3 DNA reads TGTGCCGGCGCCGGAGAGGACTCCTACGAGCAGTACTTC.

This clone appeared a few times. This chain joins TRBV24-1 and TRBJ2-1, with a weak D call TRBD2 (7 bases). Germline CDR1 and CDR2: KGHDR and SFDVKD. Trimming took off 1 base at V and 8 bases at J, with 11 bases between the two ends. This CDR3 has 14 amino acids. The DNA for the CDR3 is TGTGCCACCAGTGATTTTCGGGGGGCCCATGAGCAGTTCTTC. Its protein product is CATSDFRGAHEQFF.

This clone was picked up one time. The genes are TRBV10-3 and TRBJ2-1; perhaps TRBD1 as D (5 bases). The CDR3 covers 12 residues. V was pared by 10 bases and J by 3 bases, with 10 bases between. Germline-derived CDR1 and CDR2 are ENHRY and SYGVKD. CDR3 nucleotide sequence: TGTGCCACCTCTACAGGCTACAATGAGCAGTTCTTC. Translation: CATSTGYNEQFF.

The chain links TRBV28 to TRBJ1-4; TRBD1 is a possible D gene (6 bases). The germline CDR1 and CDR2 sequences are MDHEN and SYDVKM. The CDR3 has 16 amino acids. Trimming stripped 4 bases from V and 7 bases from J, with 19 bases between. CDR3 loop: CASSSKQGGLGEKLFF. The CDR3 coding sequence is TGTGCCAGCAGTTCTAAACAGGGTGGTCTCGGTGAAAAACTGTTTTTT.

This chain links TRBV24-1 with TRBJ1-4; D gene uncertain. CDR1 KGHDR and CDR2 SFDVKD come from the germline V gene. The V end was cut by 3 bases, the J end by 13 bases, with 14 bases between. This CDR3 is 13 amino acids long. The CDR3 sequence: CATSDGLTAGLFF. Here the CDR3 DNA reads TGTGCCACCAGTGATGGGCTCACGGCAGGACTGTTTTTT.

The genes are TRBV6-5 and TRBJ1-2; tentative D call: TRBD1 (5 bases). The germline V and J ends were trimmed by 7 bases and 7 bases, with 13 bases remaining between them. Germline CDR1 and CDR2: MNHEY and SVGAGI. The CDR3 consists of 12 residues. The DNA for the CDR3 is TGTGCCAGCACGCCGGGGCGCGCTGGCTACACCTTC. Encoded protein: CASTPGRAGYTF.

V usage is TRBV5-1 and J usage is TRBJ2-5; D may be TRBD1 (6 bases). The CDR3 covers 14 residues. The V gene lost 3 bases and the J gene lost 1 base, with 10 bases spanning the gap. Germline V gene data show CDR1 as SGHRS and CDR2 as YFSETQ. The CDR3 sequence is CASSSGQFQETQYF. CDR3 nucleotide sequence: TGCGCCAGCAGCTCAGGACAGTTCCAAGAGACCCAGTACTTC.

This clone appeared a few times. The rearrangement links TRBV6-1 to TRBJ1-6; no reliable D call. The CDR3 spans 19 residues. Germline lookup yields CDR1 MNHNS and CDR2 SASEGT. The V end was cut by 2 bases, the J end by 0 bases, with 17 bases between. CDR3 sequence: CASSEYEVTASSYNSPLHF. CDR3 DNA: TGTGCCAGCAGTGAATACGAGGTCACAGCGAGCTCCTATAATTCACCCCTCCACTTT.

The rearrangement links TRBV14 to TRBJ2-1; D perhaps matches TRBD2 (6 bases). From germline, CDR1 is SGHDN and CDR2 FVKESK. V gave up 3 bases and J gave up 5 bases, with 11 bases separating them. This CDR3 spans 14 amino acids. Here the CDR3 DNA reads TGTGCCAGCAGCCAGTGGAGGGAGGACAATGAGCAGTTCTTC. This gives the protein CASSQWREDNEQFF.

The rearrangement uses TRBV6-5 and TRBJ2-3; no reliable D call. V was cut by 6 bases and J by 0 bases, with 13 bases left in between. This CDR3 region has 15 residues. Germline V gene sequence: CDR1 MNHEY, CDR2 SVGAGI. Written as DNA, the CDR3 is TGTGCCAGCAGGCCTACAGTTCTGAGCACAGATACGCAGTATTTT. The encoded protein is CASRPTVLSTDTQYF.

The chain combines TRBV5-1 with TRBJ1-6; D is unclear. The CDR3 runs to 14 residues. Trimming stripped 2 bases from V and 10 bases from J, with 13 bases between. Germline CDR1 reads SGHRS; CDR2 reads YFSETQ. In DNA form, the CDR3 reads TGCGCCAGCAGCTTAACCGGGGTCAACTCACCCCTCCACTTT. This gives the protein CASSLTGVNSPLHF.

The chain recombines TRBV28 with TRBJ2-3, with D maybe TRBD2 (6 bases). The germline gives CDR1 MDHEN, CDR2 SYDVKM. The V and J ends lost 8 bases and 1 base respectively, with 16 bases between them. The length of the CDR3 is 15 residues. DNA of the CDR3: TGTGCCAGCCCCCGTGGGGAGGAGGGCACAGATACGCAGTATTTT. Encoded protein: CASPRGEEGTDTQYF.

This CDR3 reads CASSQGGINNEQFF. DNA of the CDR3: TGTGCCAGCAGCCAGGGCGGGATTAACAATGAGCAGTTCTTC. The V call is TRBV3-1 (or the pseudogene TRBV3-2), the J call TRBJ2-1, with D possibly being TRBD2 (6 bases). V was pared by 3 bases and J by 5 bases, with 11 bases between. Germline V gene lookup returns CDR1 LGHDT and CDR2 YNNKEL (reference sequence). The CDR3 has 14 amino acids.

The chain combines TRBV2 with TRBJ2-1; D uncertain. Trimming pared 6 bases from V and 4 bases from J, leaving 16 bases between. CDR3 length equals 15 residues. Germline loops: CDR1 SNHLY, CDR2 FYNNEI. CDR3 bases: TGTGCCAGCAGCCCCACACCCCCCCTTTACAATGAGCAGTTCTTC. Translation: CASSPTPPLYNEQFF.

In DNA, the CDR3 is TGTGCCAGCAGTTCCACCGGGACTAGCGAGACCTACAATGAGCAGTTCTTC. This gives the protein CASSSTGTSETYNEQFF. J is TRBJ2-1 and V is TRBV6-2 or TRBV6-3; 10 bases are a match to TRBD2. The CDR3 runs to 17 residues. V shed 4 bases, J shed 2 bases, and the junction held 8 bases outside the gene matches. Germline V CDR1 and CDR2: MNHEY, SVGEGT.

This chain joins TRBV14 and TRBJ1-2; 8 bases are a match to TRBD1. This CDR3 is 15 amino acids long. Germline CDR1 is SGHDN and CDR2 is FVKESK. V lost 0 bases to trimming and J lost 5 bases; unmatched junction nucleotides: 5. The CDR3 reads CASSQDGDRKYGYTF. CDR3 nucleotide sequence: TGTGCCAGCAGCCAAGACGGGGACAGGAAATATGGCTACACCTTC.

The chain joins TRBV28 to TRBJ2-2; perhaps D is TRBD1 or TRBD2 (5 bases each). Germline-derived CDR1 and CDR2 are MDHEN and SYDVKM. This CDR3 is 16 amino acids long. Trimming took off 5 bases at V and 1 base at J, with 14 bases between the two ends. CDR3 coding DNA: TGTGCCAGCAGTCCTACGGGACGCCAGAACACCGGGGAGCTGTTTTTT. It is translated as CASSPTGRQNTGELFF.

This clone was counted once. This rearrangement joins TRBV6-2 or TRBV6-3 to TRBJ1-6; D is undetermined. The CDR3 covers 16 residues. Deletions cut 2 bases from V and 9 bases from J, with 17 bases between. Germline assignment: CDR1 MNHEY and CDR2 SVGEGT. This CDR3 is CASSYPGITVGSPLHF. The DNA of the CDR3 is TGTGCCAGCAGTTACCCCGGGATTACGGTCGGTTCACCCCTCCACTTT.

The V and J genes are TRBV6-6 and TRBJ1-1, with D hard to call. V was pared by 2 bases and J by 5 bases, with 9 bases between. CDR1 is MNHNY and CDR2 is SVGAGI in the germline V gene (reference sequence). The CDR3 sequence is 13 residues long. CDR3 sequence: CASSYGAGTEAFF. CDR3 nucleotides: TGTGCCAGCAGTTACGGAGCGGGTACTGAAGCTTTCTTT.